Shown below are 15 T cell receptor beta chains from a single sample sequenced in a study of blood T cell repertoires in COVID-19. TCRdb keeps only in-frame clones here, not all; method: immunoSEQ multiplex PCR. The profile shows a few hundred thousand clones, roughly nine tenths of them singletons. Source material: PBMCs or T cells enriched from blood (not recorded which). The receptor source for this set is a human donor in a cohort exposed to, infected with or recovered from COVID-19 (not recorded which). The donor label of this sample is uncertain.

V and J are TRBV30 and TRBJ1-2, with 7 bases that match TRBD1. The germline V gene has CDR1 GTSNPN and CDR2 SVGIG (reference sequence). This CDR3 spans 15 amino acids. The trim removed 1 base at V and 4 bases at J, leaving 9 bases unmatched. CDR3 amino acids: CAWSEKQGPLYGYTF. CDR3 DNA: TGTGCCTGGAGTGAAAAACAGGGGCCTCTCTATGGCTACACCTTC.

CDR3 protein: CSATSGGAPGYTF. In nucleotides, the CDR3 is TGCAGCGCGACGTCCGGGGGGGCGCCTGGCTACACCTTC. The J gene is TRBJ1-2, the V gene TRBV29-1; possibly TRBD1 for D (6 bases). Germline assignment: CDR1 SQVTM and CDR2 ANQGSEA. The CDR3 is 13 amino acids. V lost 7 bases and J lost 7, with 19 bases in between.

The chain combines TRBV9 with TRBJ2-7; the D is unclear. The ends were cut back, 0 bases at V and 0 bases at J, with 13 bases in the middle. The CDR3 consists of 16 residues. Per germline, CDR1 SGDLS and CDR2 YYNGEE. CDR3 in amino acids: CASSVASRALSYEQYF. The DNA of the CDR3 is TGTGCCAGCAGCGTAGCGTCACGAGCTCTCTCCTACGAGCAGTACTTC.

The chain combines TRBV7-2 with TRBJ2-3, with TRBD1 matching over 7 bases. V shed 1 base, J shed 4 bases, and the junction held 8 bases outside the gene matches. This CDR3 is built from 16 residues. The germline V gene has CDR1 SGHTA and CDR2 FQGNSA. The CDR3 loop reads CASSLGLKGASDTQYF. As DNA, the CDR3 is TGTGCCAGCAGCTTAGGTTTGAAGGGGGCGTCAGATACGCAGTATTTT.

The gene calls are TRBV5-6 and TRBJ1-2; D possibly corresponds to TRBD1 (5 bases). Germline V lookup: CDR1 SGHDT, CDR2 YYEEEE. CDR3 length: 15 amino acids. The V and J ends lost 4 bases and 5 bases respectively, with 18 bases between them. CDR3 region: CASSPESGGVYGYTF. The CDR3 coding sequence is TGTGCCAGCAGCCCCGAATCGGGGGGTGTGTATGGCTACACCTTC. Supplemented by reference TRBV5-6 and TRBJ1-2, the full variable domain reads DAGVTQSPTHLIKTRGQQVTLRCSPKSGHDTVSWYQQALGQGPQFIFQYYEEEERQRGNFPDRFSGHQFPNYSSELNVNALLLGDSALYLCASSPESGGVYGYTFGSGTRLTVV.

The chain joins TRBV7-2 to TRBJ1-1, with unresolved D. V gave up 4 bases and J gave up 5 bases, with 11 bases separating them. The germline CDR1 and CDR2 sequences are SGHTA and FQGNSA. The CDR3 is 13 amino acids. CDR3 protein: CASSSGAMTEAFF. The CDR3 bases are TGTGCCAGCAGCTCGGGAGCAATGACTGAAGCTTTCTTT.

This chain joins TRBV2 and TRBJ1-2; no clear D. Trimming stripped 1 base from V and 8 bases from J, with 5 bases between. The germline V gene has CDR1 SNHLY and CDR2 FYNNEI. This CDR3 has 11 amino acids. Here the CDR3 reads CASSEDIGYTF. The CDR3 nucleotides are TGTGCCAGCAGTGAAGATATCGGCTACACCTTC.

The genes are TRBV29-1 and TRBJ1-5; 9 bases map to TRBD1. J gave up 7 bases and V 6 bases, and 7 bases lay outside the gene matches. The CDR3 is 13 residues long. Germline values: CDR1 SQVTM, CDR2 ANQGSEA. CDR3 DNA sequence: TGCAGCGTATCGGGACAGGGAACCCAGCCCCAGCATTTT. This sequence encodes CSVSGQGTQPQHF.

The chain is built from TRBV6-2 or TRBV6-3 and TRBJ2-3, with a possible D match to TRBD2 (6 bases). Trimming cost V 5 bases and J 4 bases, with 13 bases left between them. Germline loops: CDR1 MNHEY, CDR2 SVGEGT. This CDR3 has 14 residues. CDR3 nucleotides: TGTGCCAGCAGTCGGACTATCCGGGCAGATACGCAGTATTTT. Amino acids: CASSRTIRADTQYF.

The J gene is TRBJ2-1, the V gene TRBV7-2; 12 nucleotides align to TRBD1. CDR1 and CDR2 (germline): SGHTA, FQGNSA. Trimming took 3 bases from V and 3 from J; bases not matched to a gene: 6. CDR3 length: 17 residues. CDR3 bases: TGTGCCAGCAGCTTCGGGACAGGGGGCGTAGGCTACAATGAGCAGTTCTTC. Amino acids: CASSFGTGGVGYNEQFF.

This clone was recorded once. The chain uses TRBV11-2 and TRBJ2-3; perhaps TRBD2 as D (6 bases). Per germline, CDR1 SGHAT and CDR2 FQNNGV. This CDR3 contains 14 residues. The V and J ends lost 3 bases and 3 bases respectively, with 10 bases between them. The CDR3 spells CASSLYRGTDTQYF. The CDR3 DNA sequence: TGTGCCAGCAGCTTGTACCGGGGGACAGATACGCAGTATTTT.

This clone was counted a few times. CDR3 DNA sequence: TGCGCCAGCAGCTCGGGACAGGGAGATTATTCACCCCTCCACTTT. Protein product: CASSSGQGDYSPLHF. The V gene is TRBV5-1, the J gene TRBJ1-6, with 9 nucleotides matching TRBD1. The germline V gene has CDR1 SGHRS and CDR2 YFSETQ. Losses at the gene ends were 3 bases for V and 8 bases for J; bases not matched to a gene: 6. There are 15 residues in the CDR3. Filled out from reference TRBV5-1 and TRBJ1-6, the complete variable domain reads KAGVTQTPRYLIKTRGQQVTLSCSPISGHRSVSWYQQTPGQGLQFLFEYFSETQRNKGNFPGRFSGRQFSNSRSEMNVSTLELGDSALYLCASSSGQGDYSPLHFGNGTRLTVT.

This chain connects TRBV7-3 to TRBJ2-3, with D maybe TRBD1 (5 bases). Between the trimmed V and J ends, which lost 4 bases and 0 bases, there was a span of 11 bases. This CDR3 is 15 amino acids long. Germline CDR1 and CDR2: SGHTA and FQGTGA. CDR3: CASSSRQTSTDTQYF. The DNA of the CDR3 is TGTGCCAGCAGCTCGCGACAGACTAGCACAGATACGCAGTATTTT. The variable domain in full, with the rest retrieved from reference TRBV7-3 and TRBJ2-3, is GAGVSQTPSNKVTEKGKYVELRCDPISGHTALYWYRQSLGQGPEFLIYFQGTGAADDSGLPNDRFFAVRPEGSVSTLKIQRTERGDSAVYLCASSSRQTSTDTQYFGPGTRLTVL.

CDR3 loop: CASSPYTRQGPGNQPQHF. DNA of the CDR3: TGTGCCAGCAGTCCCTATACCCGACAGGGGCCGGGGAATCAGCCCCAGCATTTT. This chain joins TRBV6-2 or TRBV6-3 and TRBJ1-5; 8 nucleotides line up with TRBD1. Germline V gene data show CDR1 as MNHEY and CDR2 as SVGEGT. V dropped 5 bases and J dropped 4; count of bases not matched to a gene: 16. The CDR3 length is 18 residues.

J is TRBJ2-1 and V is TRBV7-2; D is unclear. The CDR3 has 15 residues. Trimming stripped 4 bases from V and 3 bases from J, with 13 bases between. Germline CDR1 reads SGHTA; CDR2 reads FQGNSA. CDR3 amino acids: CASSYQTQFYNEQFF. CDR3 nucleotides: TGTGCCAGCAGCTACCAGACACAGTTCTACAATGAGCAGTTCTTC.